This T cell receptor (beta chain) originates from a study of blood T cells in healthy people across ages. Primed by a sample-barcoded 5' primer and a J-beta primer mix, a second PCR proceeded for about 6 to 11 cycles. One entry per CDR3 protein, called by TCRdb with MiXCR from the 5' RACE reads. The sample lists 800,000 to 1,000,000 distinct CDR3 sequences, about 44% occurring once. There are 14 residues in the CDR3. The germline gives CDR1 SGHTA, CDR2 FQGNSA. V was cut by 4 bases and J by 7 bases, with 16 bases left in between. This clonotype has a handful of counts. Each of the donors had 8 to 10 milliliters of peripheral blood drawn into EDTA-treated Vacutainer tubes.

The rearrangement joins TRBV7-2 to TRBJ1-1; maybe TRBD1 (5 bases). The TCR sequence derives from a man aged 30 to 39 in good health. Sequencing was performed on blood. CDR3 amino acids: CASSSIEGLREAFF. As DNA, the CDR3 is TGTGCCAGCAGCTCGATCGAGGGGCTACGTGAAGCTTTCTTT.